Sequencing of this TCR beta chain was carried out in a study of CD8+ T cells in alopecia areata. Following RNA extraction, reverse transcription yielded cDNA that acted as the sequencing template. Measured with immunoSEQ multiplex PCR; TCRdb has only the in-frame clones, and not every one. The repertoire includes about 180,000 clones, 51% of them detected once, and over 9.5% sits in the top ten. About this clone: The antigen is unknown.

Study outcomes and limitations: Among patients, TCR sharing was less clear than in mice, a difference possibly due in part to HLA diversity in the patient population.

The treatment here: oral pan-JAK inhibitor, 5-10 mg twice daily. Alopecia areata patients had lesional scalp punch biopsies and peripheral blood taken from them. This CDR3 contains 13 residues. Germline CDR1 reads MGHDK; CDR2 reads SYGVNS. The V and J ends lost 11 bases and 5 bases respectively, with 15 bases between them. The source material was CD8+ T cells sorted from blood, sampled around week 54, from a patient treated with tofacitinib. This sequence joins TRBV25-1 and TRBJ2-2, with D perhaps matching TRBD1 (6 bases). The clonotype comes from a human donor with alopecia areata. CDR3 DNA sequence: TGTGCCGTGGACAGAAGAGAAACCGGGGAGCTGTTTTTT. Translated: CAVDRRETGELFF.